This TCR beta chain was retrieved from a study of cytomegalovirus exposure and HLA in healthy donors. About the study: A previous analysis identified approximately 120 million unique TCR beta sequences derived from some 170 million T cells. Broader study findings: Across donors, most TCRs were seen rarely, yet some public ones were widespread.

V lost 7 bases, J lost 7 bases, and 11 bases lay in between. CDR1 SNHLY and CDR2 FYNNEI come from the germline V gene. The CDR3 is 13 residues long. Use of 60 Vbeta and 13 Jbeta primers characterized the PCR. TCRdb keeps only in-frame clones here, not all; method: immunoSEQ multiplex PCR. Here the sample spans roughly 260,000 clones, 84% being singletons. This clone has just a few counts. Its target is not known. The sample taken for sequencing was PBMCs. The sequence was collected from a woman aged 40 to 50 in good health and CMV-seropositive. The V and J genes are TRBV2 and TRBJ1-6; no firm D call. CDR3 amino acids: CASTGVRNSPLHF. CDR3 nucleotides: TGTGCCAGCACCGGGGTCCGAAATTCACCCCTCCACTTT.